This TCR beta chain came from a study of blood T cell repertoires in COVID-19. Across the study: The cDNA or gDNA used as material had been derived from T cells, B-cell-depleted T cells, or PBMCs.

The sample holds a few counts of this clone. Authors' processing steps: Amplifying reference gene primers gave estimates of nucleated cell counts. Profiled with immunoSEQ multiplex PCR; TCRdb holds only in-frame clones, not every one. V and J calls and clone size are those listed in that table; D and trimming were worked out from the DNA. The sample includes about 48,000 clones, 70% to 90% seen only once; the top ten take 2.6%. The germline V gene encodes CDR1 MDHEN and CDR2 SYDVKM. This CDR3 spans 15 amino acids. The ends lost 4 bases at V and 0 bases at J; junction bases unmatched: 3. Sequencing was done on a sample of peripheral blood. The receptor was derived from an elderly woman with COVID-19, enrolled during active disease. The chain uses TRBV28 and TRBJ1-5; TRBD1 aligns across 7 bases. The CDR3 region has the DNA TGTGCCAGCAGTTGGGGACAGAATAGCAATCAGCCCCAGCATTTT. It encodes CASSWGQNSNQPQHF. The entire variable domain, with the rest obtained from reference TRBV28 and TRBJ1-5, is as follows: DVKVTQSSRYLVKRTGEKVFLECVQDMDHENMFWYRQDPGLGLRLIYFSYDVKMKEKGDIPEGYSVSREKKERFSLILESASTNQTSMYLCASSWGQNSNQPQHFGDGTRLSIL.